Described below is a single TCR beta chain sequence and its context. Using immunoSEQ multiplex PCR, the repertoire was profiled, and TCRdb retains in-frame clones only, with some absent. The data contain more than 50,000 clones, about 80% of them singletons. The data derive from a study of PD-L1 blockade in urothelial cancer. Study-level information: About 90% of the roughly 29 patients were men with bladder-origin urothelial cancer.

Germline CDR1 SGHRS, CDR2 YFSETQ. J gave up 4 bases and V 3 bases, and 3 bases lay outside the gene matches. This CDR3 region has 13 residues. Enrolled patients showed locally advanced or metastatic urothelial carcinoma. Pretreatment sampling and on-treatment sampling together yielded between 1 and 8 samples for each patient. The receptor comes from a man between 70 and 80 years old with urothelial cancer. The chain combines TRBV5-1 with TRBJ2-5; 7 bases are shared with TRBD1. The sample was PBMCs, taken around atezolizumab (anti-PD-L1) treatment. The CDR3 reads CASSSNRGETQYF. The DNA of the CDR3 is TGCGCCAGCAGCTCAAACAGGGGAGAGACCCAGTACTTC.